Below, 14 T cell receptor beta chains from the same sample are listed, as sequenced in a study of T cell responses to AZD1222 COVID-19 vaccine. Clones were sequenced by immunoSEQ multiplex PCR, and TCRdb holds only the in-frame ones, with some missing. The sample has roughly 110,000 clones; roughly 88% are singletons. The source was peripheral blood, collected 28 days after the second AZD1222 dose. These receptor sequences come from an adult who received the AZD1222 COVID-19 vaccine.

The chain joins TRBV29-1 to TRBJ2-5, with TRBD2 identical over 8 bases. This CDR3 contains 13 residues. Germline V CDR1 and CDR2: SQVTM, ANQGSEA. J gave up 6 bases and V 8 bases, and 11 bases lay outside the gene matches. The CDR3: CSLRPSGGKTQYF. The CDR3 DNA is TGCAGCCTTCGCCCATCGGGGGGGAAGACCCAGTACTTC.

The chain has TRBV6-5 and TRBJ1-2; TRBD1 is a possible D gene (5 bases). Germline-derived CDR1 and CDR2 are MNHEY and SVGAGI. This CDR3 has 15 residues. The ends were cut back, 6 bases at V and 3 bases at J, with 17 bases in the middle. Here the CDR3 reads CASRQGSGRDYGYTF. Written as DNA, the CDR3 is TGTGCCAGCAGGCAGGGATCGGGGCGGGACTATGGCTACACCTTC.

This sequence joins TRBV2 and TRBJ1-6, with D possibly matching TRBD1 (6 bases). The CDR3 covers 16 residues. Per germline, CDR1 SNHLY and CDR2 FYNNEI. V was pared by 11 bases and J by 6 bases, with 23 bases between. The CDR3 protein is CAGQHVARGGNSPLHF. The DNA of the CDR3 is TGTGCCGGACAACACGTAGCCAGGGGTGGTAATTCACCCCTCCACTTT.

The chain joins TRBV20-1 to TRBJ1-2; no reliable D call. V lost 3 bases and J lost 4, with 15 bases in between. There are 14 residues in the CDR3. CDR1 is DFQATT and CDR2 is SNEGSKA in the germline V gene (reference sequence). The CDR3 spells CSASPMTEGYGYTF. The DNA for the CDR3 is TGCAGTGCTAGTCCCATGACCGAAGGCTATGGCTACACCTTC.

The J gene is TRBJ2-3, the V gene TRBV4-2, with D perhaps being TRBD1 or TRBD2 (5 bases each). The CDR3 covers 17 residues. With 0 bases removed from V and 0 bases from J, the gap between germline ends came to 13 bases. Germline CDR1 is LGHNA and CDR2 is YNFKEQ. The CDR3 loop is CASSQDLGEASTDTQYF. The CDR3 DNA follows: TGTGCCAGCAGCCAAGATCTGGGGGAAGCTAGCACAGATACGCAGTATTTT.

The CDR3 DNA reads as TGTGCCAGCAGTTTTGGGTTATGGGAAGCTTTCTTT. Translated: CASSFGLWEAFF. The J gene is TRBJ1-1, the V gene TRBV12-3 or TRBV12-4; D is ambiguous. The CDR3 has 12 amino acids. V was cut by 3 bases and J by 8 bases, with 10 bases left in between.

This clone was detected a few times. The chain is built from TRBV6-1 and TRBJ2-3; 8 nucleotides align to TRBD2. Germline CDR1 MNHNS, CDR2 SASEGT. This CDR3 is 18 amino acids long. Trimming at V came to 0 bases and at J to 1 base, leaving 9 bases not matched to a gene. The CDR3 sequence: CASSEAPGPGGGTDTQYF. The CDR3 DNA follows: TGTGCCAGCAGTGAAGCCCCGGGCCCGGGAGGGGGCACAGATACGCAGTATTTT.

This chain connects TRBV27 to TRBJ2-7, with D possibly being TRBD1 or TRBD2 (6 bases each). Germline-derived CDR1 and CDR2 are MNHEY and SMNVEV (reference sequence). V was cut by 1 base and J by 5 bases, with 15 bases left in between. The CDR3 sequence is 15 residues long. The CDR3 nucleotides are TGTGCCAGCAGTTTATTAAGGGGGGCCCCGGACGAGCAGTACTTC. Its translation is CASSLLRGAPDEQYF.

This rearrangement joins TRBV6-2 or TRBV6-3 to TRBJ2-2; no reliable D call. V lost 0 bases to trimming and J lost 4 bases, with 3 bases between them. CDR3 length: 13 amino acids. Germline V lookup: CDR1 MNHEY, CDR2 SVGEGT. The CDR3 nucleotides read TGTGCCAGCAGTTACTCACGCACCGGGGAGCTGTTTTTT. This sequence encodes CASSYSRTGELFF.

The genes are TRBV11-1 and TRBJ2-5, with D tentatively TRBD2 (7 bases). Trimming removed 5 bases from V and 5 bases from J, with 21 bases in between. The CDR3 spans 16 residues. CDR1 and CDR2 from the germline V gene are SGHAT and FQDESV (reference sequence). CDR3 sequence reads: CASSRVRGGEGETQYF. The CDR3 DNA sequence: TGTGCCAGCAGCCGAGTGAGGGGGGGCGAGGGGGAGACCCAGTACTTC.

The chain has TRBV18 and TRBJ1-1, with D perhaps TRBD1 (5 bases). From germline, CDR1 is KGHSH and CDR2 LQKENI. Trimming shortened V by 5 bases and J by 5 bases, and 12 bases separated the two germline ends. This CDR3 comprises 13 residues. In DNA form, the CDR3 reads TGTGCCAGCTCAGGGGGGATCGAGACTGAAGCTTTCTTT. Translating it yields CASSGGIETEAFF.

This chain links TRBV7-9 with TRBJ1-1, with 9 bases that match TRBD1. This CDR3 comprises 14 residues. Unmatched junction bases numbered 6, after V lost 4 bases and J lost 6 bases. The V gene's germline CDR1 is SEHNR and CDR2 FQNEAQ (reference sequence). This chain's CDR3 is CASSSGTGRAEAFF. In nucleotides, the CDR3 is TGTGCCAGCAGCTCGGGGACAGGGAGGGCTGAAGCTTTCTTT.

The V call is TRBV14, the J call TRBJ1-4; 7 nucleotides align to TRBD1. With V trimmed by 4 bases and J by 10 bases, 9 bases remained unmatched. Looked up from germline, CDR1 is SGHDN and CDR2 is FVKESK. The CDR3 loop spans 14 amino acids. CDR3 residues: CASSPTGVGGKLFF. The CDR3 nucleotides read TGTGCCAGCAGCCCAACAGGGGTCGGAGGAAAACTGTTTTTT. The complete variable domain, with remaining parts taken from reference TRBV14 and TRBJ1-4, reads EAGVTQFPSHSVIEKGQTVTLRCDPISGHDNLYWYRRVMGKEIKFLLHFVKESKQDESGMPNNRFLAERTGGTYSTLKVQPAELEDSGVYFCASSPTGVGGKLFFGSGTQLSVL.

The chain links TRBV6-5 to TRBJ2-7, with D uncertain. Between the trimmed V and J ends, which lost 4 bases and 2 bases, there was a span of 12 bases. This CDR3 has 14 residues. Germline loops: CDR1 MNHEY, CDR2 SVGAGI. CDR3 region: CASSSTSVPYEQYF. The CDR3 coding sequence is TGTGCCAGCAGTTCCACCTCGGTCCCCTACGAGCAGTACTTC.